This T cell receptor (beta chain) was sequenced in a study of Graves' ophthalmopathy and Graves' hyperthyroidism (dated by TCRdb to between 2017 and 2018). About the full investigation: Peripheral blood was collected at initial diagnosis, prior to any treatment. The 100 discovery patients were randomly divided into training and test sets at a 7:3 ratio. The independent validation cohort included 18 to 20 hyperthyroidism patients plus 17 patients who later progressed from hyperthyroidism to ophthalmopathy. TCR beta repertoire signatures were used to distinguish Graves' ophthalmopathy from Graves' hyperthyroidism and to predict progression to ophthalmopathy. In total, around 140 blood samples were TCR-sequenced: around 42 ophthalmopathy, 80 or so hyperthyroidism and about 17 hyperthyroidism-to-ophthalmopathy patients. Once sampling was done, hyperthyroidism patients were given methimazole at a starting dose of 30 mg daily, while ophthalmopathy patients were given high-dose intravenous methylprednisolone. To explore V-J signatures distinguishing ophthalmopathy from hyperthyroidism, a discovery set of under 110 patients (fewer than 45 ophthalmopathy, around 55 stable hyperthyroidism) was enrolled. In a handful of hyperthyroidism patients, the T-cell repertoire of thyroid tissue was compared with the T-cell repertoire of blood. The study at large found these results: The 13-signature model separated ophthalmopathy from stable hyperthyroidism with around 90% sensitivity and less than 83% specificity in cross-validation, and 80%/75% in the test set. Most expanded thyroid clonotypes with frequency above 0.001 were also detected in blood, suggesting blood repertoires may reflect the thyroid immune response. In validation, the model predicted ophthalmopathy progression with about 71% sensitivity and roughly 72% specificity; some 13 predicted patients were CT-confirmed with GO in a median of approximately 6.5 months. No statistical method was used to set the sample size in advance, and the investigators knew which group each participant was assigned to.

Ophthalmopathy patients had moderately to severely active disease, Clinical Activity Score of at least 3, NOSPECS grade of at least 4, and disease duration under 3 months. Patients with other autoimmune diseases, uncontrolled infections, pregnancy or lactation were excluded from the study. Diagnosis was based on clinical symptoms, serum thyroxine, TRAb, thyroid ultrasound and orbital computed tomography. Ficoll-Paque density gradient centrifugation was used to isolate PBMCs from around 10 ml of fresh peripheral blood. Total RNA was extracted using Trizol reagent, and RNA quality was checked on an Agilent 2100 Bioanalyzer. For repertoire sequencing, the TCR beta CDR3 regions were amplified from RNA transcripts. The first round was an RT-PCR using HTBI primers with the Qiagen OneStep RT-PCR kit, and this first round was followed by a second-round multiplex PCR, then size selection and purification. The libraries underwent paired-end sequencing with 100 bp reads on an Illumina HiSeq2000. As for how the authors treated the data: SOAPnuke was used to process the reads, removing any read that contained adapters or uncalled bases, had a mean Phred below 15, or lacked an exact match to the constant primer or identifier. High-quality paired reads were merged with COPE v1.2.5. Each unique nucleotide sequence was defined as a clonotype, and clonotypes were aligned to IMGT TRB V, D and J references with MiTCR v1.1. The analysis was limited to V-J combinations with a frequency above 0.0001, which together covered 99.2% of repertoires. For each V-J combination, a TCR clonal expansion and chaos score was defined as F50 clonal expansion divided by the chaos observed in the TCRdist matrix. Features were reduced by Welch's t-statistics and random forest to roughly 14 V-J combinations, which fed a naive Bayes classifier. Thyroid-blood repertoire similarity was quantified with the Morisita-Horn index. TCRdb's own reprocessing of the public reads used fastp at Q25 and MiXCR and kept productive beta chains. Rows are unified per CDR3 protein, each entry keeping the most common DNA and genes. These V and J calls rely on TCRdb rather than the paper's analysis. The sample table lists 220,000 or so distinct CDR3 sequences, 20% to 25% of them with a count of one. Around 40% of the sample is taken by the ten largest.

V loses 4 bases, J loses 0 bases, and the germline ends lie 10 bases apart. The CDR3 has 14 amino acids, counting the end cysteine and phenylalanine. CDR3 DNA only is kept here, 42 bases in frame from base 1. The germline V gene (reference sequence) sets CDR1 to GTSNPN and CDR2 to SVGIG. This clonotype was picked up many times. The target of this receptor is not known. Base qualities were left out, and no much larger clone turns up one base away. The TCR originated in a woman aged 50 to 60 with Graves' ophthalmopathy. Donor details come from another sample of the same person, matched by shared clones. The material sequenced was peripheral blood. The chain is encoded by TRBV30 joined to TRBJ1-5; too little of a D gene remains to name it. The bases read TGTGCCTGGAAAGGACCCACTAGCAATCAGCCCCAGCATTTT. Its protein reads: CAWKGPTSNQPQHF.